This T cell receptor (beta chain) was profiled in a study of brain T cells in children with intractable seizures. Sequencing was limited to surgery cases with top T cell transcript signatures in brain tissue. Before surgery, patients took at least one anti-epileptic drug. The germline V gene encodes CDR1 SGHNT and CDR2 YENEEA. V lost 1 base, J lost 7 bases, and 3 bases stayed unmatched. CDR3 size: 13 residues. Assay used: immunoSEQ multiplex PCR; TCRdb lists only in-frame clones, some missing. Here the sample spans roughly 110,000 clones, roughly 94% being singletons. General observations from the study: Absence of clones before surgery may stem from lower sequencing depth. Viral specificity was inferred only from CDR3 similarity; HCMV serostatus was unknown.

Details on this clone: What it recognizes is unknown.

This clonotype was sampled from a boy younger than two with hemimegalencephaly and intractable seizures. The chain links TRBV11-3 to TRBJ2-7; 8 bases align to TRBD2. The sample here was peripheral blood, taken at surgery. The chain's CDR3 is CASSLVGGGEQYF. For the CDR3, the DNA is TGTGCCAGCAGCTTAGTCGGCGGGGGGGAGCAGTACTTC.